The 27 T cell receptor beta chains below all came from one sample that was sequenced in a study of blood T cell repertoires in COVID-19. The method was immunoSEQ multiplex PCR; TCRdb's version includes in-frame clones alone and lacks a portion of them. The sample has some 300,000 clones, roughly 88% seen once. Sequencing was done on a sample of peripheral blood. The source is a woman in her thirties who had recovered from COVID-19.

In this sample, this clone turned up once. The rearrangement uses TRBV27 and TRBJ1-1; a weak D match, TRBD1 (6 bases). The CDR3 length is 14 residues. Trimming stripped 2 bases from V and 2 bases from J, with 9 bases between. In germline, CDR1 is MNHEY, CDR2 SMNVEV (reference sequence). The CDR3 region has the DNA TGTGCCAGCAGTTTAGTCAGGGGAAACACTGAAGCTTTCTTT. It translates to CASSLVRGNTEAFF.

This clone has just one count. The chain combines TRBV5-1 with TRBJ2-7; 9 positions match TRBD1. V lost 6 bases, J lost 5 bases, and 9 bases stayed unmatched. This CDR3 is 14 amino acids long. Germline V gene sequence: CDR1 SGHRS, CDR2 YFSETQ. The CDR3 nucleotides are TGCGCCAGCACCTGGGGACAGGGCTTCGACGAGCAGTACTTC. Residues: CASTWGQGFDEQYF.

This chain connects TRBV15 to TRBJ1-2; D is unclear. The CDR3 totals 15 residues. The germline V gene has CDR1 LNHNV and CDR2 YYDKDF (reference sequence). The V end was cut by 0 bases, the J end by 3 bases, with 11 bases between. The CDR3 protein is CATSRDPDGYYGYTF. In DNA form, the CDR3 reads TGTGCCACCAGCAGAGATCCTGACGGGTACTATGGCTACACCTTC.

The chain is built from TRBV6-2 or TRBV6-3 and TRBJ2-7; D is uncertain. The CDR3 consists of 11 residues. The ends were cut back, 4 bases at V and 2 bases at J, with 3 bases in the middle. Germline CDR1 and CDR2: MNHEY and SVGEGT. CDR3 in amino acids: CASSSTYEQYF. CDR3 in DNA: TGTGCCAGCAGTTCCACCTACGAGCAGTACTTC.

CDR3 coding DNA: TGTGCCAGCAAAATGGGAGCGGCCTACGAGCAGTACTTC. Translated, it gives CASKMGAAYEQYF. This chain joins TRBV2 and TRBJ2-7; the D gene is possibly TRBD2 (5 bases). V was trimmed by 7 bases and J by 2 bases, leaving 12 bases between them. The CDR3 consists of 13 residues. Germline lookup yields CDR1 SNHLY and CDR2 FYNNEI.

The V call is TRBV9, the J call TRBJ1-1; D call uncertain. V gave up 6 bases and J gave up 1 base, with 13 bases separating them. Germline V lookup: CDR1 SGDLS, CDR2 YYNGEE. There are 14 residues in the CDR3. CDR3 sequence (DNA): TGTGCCAGCAACTTGGGAGGGAGGAACACTGAAGCTTTCTTT. It yields the protein CASNLGGRNTEAFF.

This chain joins TRBV5-1 and TRBJ2-7; 8 bases map to TRBD1. Looked up from germline, CDR1 is SGHRS and CDR2 is YFSETQ. V dropped 3 bases and J dropped 0; count of bases not matched to a gene: 2. The CDR3 runs 14 residues. This CDR3 reads CASSWDRTSYEQYF. CDR3 DNA: TGCGCCAGCAGCTGGGACAGGACCTCCTACGAGCAGTACTTC.

The sample holds a few counts of this clone. The J gene is TRBJ2-1, the V gene TRBV5-1, with 8 bases identical to TRBD2. Trimming cost V 0 bases and J 3 bases; bases outside gene matches: 8. Per the germline V gene, CDR1 is SGHRS and CDR2 is YFSETQ. There are 17 residues in the CDR3. The CDR3 bases are TGCGCCAGCAGCTTGGTCGTCGGGGGGGTTGGCTACAATGAGCAGTTCTTC. It encodes CASSLVVGGVGYNEQFF.

The genes are TRBV7-2 and TRBJ1-1, with D perhaps TRBD1 (6 bases). The V and J ends lost 1 base and 4 bases respectively, with 10 bases between them. The CDR3 extends over 14 amino acids. Germline V lookup: CDR1 SGHTA, CDR2 FQGNSA. The CDR3, as DNA: TGTGCCAGCAGCTTAGAACAGGGTGGCACTGAAGCTTTCTTT. This codes for CASSLEQGGTEAFF.

This clone was found a few times. This sequence joins TRBV3-1 (or the pseudogene TRBV3-2) and TRBJ2-7; unclear D gene. CDR1 and CDR2 from the germline V gene are LGHDT and YNNKEL (reference sequence). V lost 4 bases and J lost 5, with 9 bases in between. The CDR3 loop spans 12 amino acids. CDR3 DNA sequence: TGTGCCAGCAGCCCAAGCCCCCACGAGCAGTACTTC. Translating gives CASSPSPHEQYF.

V and J are TRBV6-2 or TRBV6-3 and TRBJ2-7, with TRBD1 matching 9 bases. From germline, CDR1 is MNHEY and CDR2 SVGEGT. The CDR3 covers 13 residues. Trimming took 4 bases from V and 9 from J; bases not matched to a gene: 7. The CDR3 protein is CASSFGDRARQYF. The CDR3 DNA sequence: TGTGCCAGCAGTTTCGGGGACAGGGCGAGGCAGTACTTC.

This clone was detected once. The genes are TRBV19 and TRBJ2-1; 12 bases are a match to TRBD1. J was trimmed by 8 bases and V by 8 bases; bases with no gene match: 7. The CDR3 consists of 14 residues. Germline V CDR1 and CDR2: LNHDA, SQIVND (reference sequence). CDR3 loop: CASAVGQGAYEQFF. The CDR3 nucleotides are TGTGCCAGTGCTGTGGGACAGGGGGCGTATGAGCAGTTCTTC.

The chain couples TRBV4-1 to TRBJ1-1; 9 bases map to TRBD1. The CDR3 sequence is 16 residues long. Losses at the gene ends were 3 bases for V and 1 base for J; bases not matched to a gene: 6. From germline, CDR1 is MGHRA and CDR2 YSYEKL. Here the CDR3 reads CASSHGQGFSNTEAFF. Written as DNA, the CDR3 is TGCGCCAGCAGCCACGGACAGGGGTTCTCGAACACTGAAGCTTTCTTT.

V and J are TRBV24-1 and TRBJ2-7; TRBD2 matches at 7 bases. The CDR3 is 15 residues long. CDR1 KGHDR and CDR2 SFDVKD come from the germline V gene. V was pared by 4 bases and J by 3 bases, with 8 bases of the junction left unmatched. The CDR3, as DNA: TGTGCCACCAGTGAGGGGGGGTCCGCCGACTACGAGCAGTACTTC. Translated: CATSEGGSADYEQYF.

This clone has a count of ten or more. J is TRBJ1-2 and V is TRBV23-1; D is possibly TRBD1 (5 bases). TRBV23-1 is labeled an ORF, and its function is uncertain. The CDR3 is 15 residues long. V lost 4 bases and J 3 bases, leaving 15 bases between the germline ends. The CDR3 is CASSRRRQSHYGYTF. In DNA form, the CDR3 reads TGCGCCAGCAGTCGGAGACGACAGTCTCACTATGGCTACACCTTC.

This sequence joins TRBV27 and TRBJ1-5; possible D gene TRBD1, 5 bases. CDR1 MNHEY and CDR2 SMNVEV come from the germline V gene (reference sequence). The CDR3 consists of 15 residues. V was pared by 3 bases and J by 2 bases, with 11 bases between. The CDR3 sequence: CASSFSGFGNQPQHF. Written as DNA, the CDR3 is TGTGCCAGCAGTTTTTCAGGGTTTGGCAATCAGCCCCAGCATTTT.

The rearrangement joins TRBV6-2 or TRBV6-3 to TRBJ1-5; 7 nucleotides agree with TRBD1. The CDR3 is made up of 17 amino acids. Losses at the gene ends were 6 bases for V and 6 bases for J; bases not matched to a gene: 17. CDR1 is MNHEY, CDR2 SVGEGT, per germline. Here the CDR3 DNA reads TGTGCCAGCAGCCGAATCGGGACAGCCCCTCTGAGTCAGCCCCAGCATTTT. It codes for CASSRIGTAPLSQPQHF.

CDR3 sequence (DNA): TGCGCCAGCAGCTTGGGAGGTTTTACGCTTAACTATGGCTACACCTTC. Translated: CASSLGGFTLNYGYTF. The rearrangement joins TRBV5-1 to TRBJ1-2; D is unresolved. CDR3 length equals 16 residues. Germline assignment: CDR1 SGHRS and CDR2 YFSETQ. The V gene lost 0 bases and the J gene lost 1 base, with 13 bases spanning the gap.

The chain links TRBV6-2 or TRBV6-3 to TRBJ1-2; TRBD1 aligns across 8 bases. Germline V gene sequence: CDR1 MNHEY, CDR2 SVGEGT. This CDR3 is built from 15 residues. With 5 bases clipped from V and 2 bases from J, the junction kept 7 bases outside the gene matches. The CDR3 sequence is CASSPGQGLNYGYTF. The CDR3 nucleotides read TGTGCCAGCAGTCCCGGACAGGGACTCAACTATGGCTACACCTTC.

This CDR3 is CAISRGGAGYEQYF. CDR3 nucleotide sequence: TGTGCCATCAGCCGGGGGGGGGCCGGGTACGAGCAGTACTTC. The rearrangement joins TRBV10-3 to TRBJ2-7; 8 bases map to TRBD2. V trimming: 6 bases; J trimming: 4 bases; junction bases outside the gene matches: 8. CDR1 and CDR2 (germline): ENHRY, SYGVKD. The CDR3 is 14 amino acids.

CDR3 amino acids: CASSGGDRAGNTIYF. The CDR3 bases are TGCGCCAGCAGTGGCGGTGACAGGGCTGGAAACACCATATATTTT. V usage is TRBV5-1 and J usage is TRBJ1-3, with 7 nucleotides matching TRBD1. The V gene's germline CDR1 is SGHRS and CDR2 YFSETQ. With V trimmed by 5 bases and J by 2 bases, 7 bases remained unmatched. This CDR3 has 15 residues.

This chain connects TRBV19 to TRBJ1-5; D may be TRBD1 (6 bases). Germline CDR1 LNHDA, CDR2 SQIVND (reference sequence). The V end was cut by 4 bases, the J end by 0 bases, with 10 bases between. The length of the CDR3 is 15 residues. CDR3 bases: TGTGCCAGTAGTAGAGGACAGAATAGCAATCAGCCCCAGCATTTT. It is translated as CASSRGQNSNQPQHF. Full variable domain (missing parts from reference TRBV19 and TRBJ1-5): DGGITQSPKYLFRKEGQNVTLSCEQNLNHDAMYWYRQDPGQGLRLIYYSQIVNDFQKGDIAEGYSVSREKKESFPLTVTSAQKNPTAFYLCASSRGQNSNQPQHFGDGTRLSIL.

The V gene is TRBV20-1, the J gene TRBJ2-3, with D unresolved. Germline loops: CDR1 DFQATT, CDR2 SNEGSKA (reference sequence). With 1 base removed from V and 6 bases from J, the gap between germline ends came to 5 bases. CDR3 length: 11 residues. The CDR3 loop is CSARVVDTQYF. CDR3 bases: TGCAGTGCTAGAGTAGTCGATACGCAGTATTTT.

V usage is TRBV12-3 or TRBV12-4 and J usage is TRBJ1-3; maybe TRBD1 (5 bases). The V end lost 5 bases, the J end lost 10 bases, and 12 bases lay between the germline ends. This CDR3 spans 12 amino acids. The CDR3 coding sequence is TGTGCCAGCAGTCCGGGGGGGGAGACCATATATTTT. Encoded protein: CASSPGGETIYF.

V gene TRBV7-9 combines with J gene TRBJ2-1, with TRBD2 as a possible D gene (7 bases). V lost 10 bases and J lost 4, with 17 bases in between. Germline-derived CDR1 and CDR2 are SEHNR and FQNEAQ (reference sequence). This CDR3 region has 14 residues. In DNA form, the CDR3 reads TGTGCCACTTTCATCGGGGGGCCATACAATGAGCAGTTCTTC. It yields the protein CATFIGGPYNEQFF. The full variable domain, with the rest looked up from reference TRBV7-9 and TRBJ2-1, is DTGVSQNPRHKITKRGQNVTFRCDPISEHNRLYWYRQTLGQGPEFLTYFQNEAQLEKSRLLSDRFSAERPKGSFSTLEIQRTEQGDSAMYLCATFIGGPYNEQFFGPGTRLTVL.

This clone showed up just once. This rearrangement joins TRBV7-2 to TRBJ2-4; 8 nucleotides line up with TRBD1. CDR1 and CDR2 (germline): SGHTA, FQGNSA. This CDR3 has 16 amino acids. With 5 bases clipped from V and 7 bases from J, the junction kept 13 bases outside the gene matches. Here the CDR3 reads CASSHRTGRLGNIQYF. Here the CDR3 DNA reads TGTGCCAGCAGCCACCGGACAGGGCGGCTAGGTAACATTCAGTACTTC.

This clone was observed a handful of times. The gene calls are TRBV11-2 and TRBJ2-5; D is uncertain. This CDR3 is built from 13 residues. CDR1 SGHAT and CDR2 FQNNGV come from the germline V gene. V was trimmed by 5 bases and J by 5 bases, leaving 12 bases between them. DNA of the CDR3: TGTGCCAGCAGCGAGGCCGGGTGGGAGACCCAGTACTTC. The encoded protein is CASSEAGWETQYF.